Listed below are T cell receptor beta chains from one sample, sequenced in a study of CD8+ T cells in alopecia areata. The table came from immunoSEQ multiplex PCR; TCRdb's copy has only in-frame clones and leaves some out. This sample has roughly 200,000 clones, with roughly 61% found just once. Specimen: CD8+ T cells sorted from blood, collected at week 24, from a patient treated with tofacitinib. The receptors shown here come from a human donor with alopecia areata. CDR3s include the opening cysteine and the closing phenylalanine or tryptophan. A D gene is named only where the DNA matches it firmly. Where a row states a size, it is once, few, many or the class of an expanded clone; other rows omit it.

>-|TRBV13|-|TRBJ1-2
TGTGCCAGCAGCTTAGAGGCAGGCGACTATGGCTACACCTTC
CASSLEAGDYGYTF
>-|TRBV5-1|-|TRBJ2-5
TGCGCCAGCAGCTTGGACCCCGACCGGGGCGGGCAAGAGACCCAGTACTTC
CASSLDPDRGGQETQYF
>-|TRBV7-2|-|TRBJ1-1
TGTGCCAGCAGCTCCGGGACATGGAACACTGAAGCTTTCTTT
CASSSGTWNTEAFF
>TRBD1|TRBV11-2|-|TRBJ2-7
TGTGCCAGCAGCGCATACAGGGGTTACGAGCAGTACTTC
CASSAYRGYEQYF
>TRBD1|TRBV5-6|-|TRBJ2-5
TGTGCCAGCAGCCTGGGACAGGGAAAAGAGACCCAGTACTTC
CASSLGQGKETQYF
>TRBD1|TRBV13|-|TRBJ2-7
TGTGCCAGCAGCCCGGGACAGGGCTACGAGCAGTACTTC
CASSPGQGYEQYF
>TRBD1|TRBV6-5|many|TRBJ1-2
TGTGCCAGCAGTTACACGGGACAGGCTAACTATGGCTACACCTTC
CASSYTGQANYGYTF
>-|TRBV4-1|-|TRBJ2-2
TGCGCCAGCAGCCAAGGTTCAGTCTCCACCGGGGAGCTGTTTTTT
CASSQGSVSTGELFF
>-|TRBV5-1|once|TRBJ2-3
TGCGCCAGCAGCTCCGGGACGGGACAAGATACGCAGTATTTT
CASSSGTGQDTQYF
>-|TRBV5-6|few|TRBJ2-2
TGTGCCAGCAGCTTTGGAACCGGGGAGCTGTTTTTT
CASSFGTGELFF
>TRBD2|TRBV30|few|TRBJ2-1
TGTGCCTTCCTACCCCCGCTAGGCGCTGGGGGGACTAGCGGAGACAATGAGCAGTTCTTC
CAFLPPLGAGGTSGDNEQFF
>TRBD1|TRBV7-9|-|TRBJ1-2
TGTGCCAGCAGCCTGGGACAGAACTATGGCTACACCTTC
CASSLGQNYGYTF
>-|TRBV2|few|TRBJ1-1
TGTGCCAGCCTCTCTGGGGGGCGGACTGAAGCTTTCTTT
CASLSGGRTEAFF
>-|TRBV27|-|TRBJ2-2
TGTGCCAGCAGTTTATCGTCCGGGAACACCGGGGAGCTGTTTTTT
CASSLSSGNTGELFF
>-|TRBV7-2|-|TRBJ1-2
TGTGCCAGCAGCTCCGCCGGGCGACTATACTATGGCTACACCTTC
CASSSAGRLYYGYTF
>-|TRBV14|-|TRBJ2-7
TGTGCCAGCAGCCTCGTAGGGGGGGGAGGCGAGCAGTACTTC
CASSLVGGGGEQYF
>-|TRBV7-8|few|TRBJ1-2
TGTGCCAGCAGCTTCACAGGTTCGTCCTATGGCTACACCTTC
CASSFTGSSYGYTF
>TRBD2|TRBV4-1|-|TRBJ2-1
TGCGCCAGCAGCCATCCCGGGACTAGCGCCTACAATGAGCAGTTCTTC
CASSHPGTSAYNEQFF
>-|TRBV9|few|TRBJ2-7
TGTGCCAGCAGCCCCCGGGCGGGTGAGCAGTACTTC
CASSPRAGEQYF
>-|TRBV30|-|TRBJ1-5
TGTGCCTGGAGTGGGGGGGCTGGCAATCAGCCCCAGCATTTT
CAWSGGAGNQPQHF
>-|TRBV13|-|TRBJ1-1
TGTGCCAGCAGTTTGGGTCAGGAAGCTTTCTTT
CASSLGQEAFF
>-|TRBV14|-|TRBJ1-1
TGTGCCAGCAGCCCCAGAATTACGGGGGACACTGAAGCTTTCTTT
CASSPRITGDTEAFF
>-|TRBV10-3|-|TRBJ1-2
TGTGCCATCAGTGAGGGAGACAGGAACTATGGCTACACCTTC
CAISEGDRNYGYTF
>TRBD2|TRBV10-3|-|TRBJ2-3
TGTGCCATCAGTGTAGTTAAGCCCCGGGGGGGCACAGATACGCAGTATTTT
CAISVVKPRGGTDTQYF
>-|TRBV5-4|-|TRBJ2-7
TGTGCCAGCAGCTTTTCAGGCGAGCAGTACTTC
CASSFSGEQYF
>-|TRBV30|few|TRBJ2-3
TGTGCCTGGAGCGAAGGGACTTCTCGTGTGGCAGATACGCAGTATTTT
CAWSEGTSRVADTQYF
>-|TRBV2|-|TRBJ1-2
TGTGCCAGCAGTGAAGCGCTTCAGGGGCCCTATGGCTACACCTTC
CASSEALQGPYGYTF
>-|TRBV15|-|TRBJ1-6
TGTGCCACCAGCAGAGTGGACGGCGGTAATTCACCCCTCCACTTT
CATSRVDGGNSPLHF
>-|TRBV29-1|-|TRBJ2-6
TGCAGCGTTGAAGGTGACACGTCTGGGGCCAACGTCCTGACTTTC
CSVEGDTSGANVLTF
>-|TRBV10-3|-|TRBJ2-7
TGTGCCCGGTACCACGAGCAGTACTTC
CARYHEQYF
>-|TRBV7-9|-|TRBJ1-1
TGTGCCAGCAGCTTAGGAGGAGGAACTGAAGCTTTCTTT
CASSLGGGTEAFF
>-|TRBV4-1|few|TRBJ2-2
TGCGCCAGCAGCCAAGTAGGGGGCACCGGGGAGCTGTTTTTT
CASSQVGGTGELFF
>-|TRBV11-2|-|TRBJ2-7
TGTGCCAGCAGCTTAAGACAAGACGAGCAGTACTTC
CASSLRQDEQYF
>TRBD2|TRBV4-1|-|TRBJ2-5
TGCGCCAGCAGCCAAGTGACTAGCGGACAAGAGACCCAGTACTTC
CASSQVTSGQETQYF
>TRBD2|TRBV7-2|-|TRBJ2-5
TGTGCCAGCAGCTTTCACTGGCTAGCGGGGGCACCTCAAGAGACCCAGTACTTC
CASSFHWLAGAPQETQYF
>TRBD2|TRBV6-6|-|TRBJ2-1
TGTGCCAGCAGACGTGGGACTAGCGGCTACAATGAGCAGTTCTTC
CASRRGTSGYNEQFF
>-|TRBV30|-|TRBJ2-1
TGTGCCTGGAGTGCGACCCGGAGAAATGAGCAGTTCTTC
CAWSATRRNEQFF
>-|TRBV20-1|-|TRBJ1-4
TGCAGTGCTGTGACTGAAAAACTGTTTTTT
CSAVTEKLFF
>TRBD2|TRBV29-1|few|TRBJ2-1
TGCAGCGTTGAAGATCTGGGCGGGGGGGCCACCTACAATGAGCAGTTCTTC
CSVEDLGGGATYNEQFF
>-|TRBV5-6|few|TRBJ2-4
TGTGCCAGCAGCGAGGGGCAAAACATTCAGTACTTC
CASSEGQNIQYF
>-|TRBV29-1|-|TRBJ1-2
TGCAGCGTTGAAGATGTCGGTGTTAAGGGGTATGGCTACACCTTC
CSVEDVGVKGYGYTF
>-|TRBV27|few|TRBJ1-3
TGTGCCAGCAGCGCGACAGATGCTGGAAACACCATATATTTT
CASSATDAGNTIYF
>TRBD2|TRBV19|-|TRBJ2-2
TGTGCCAGTAGTATCAGCGTCAGCGGGAGGGATTACACCGGGGAGCTGTTTTTT
CASSISVSGRDYTGELFF
>TRBD2|TRBV4-1|-|TRBJ2-7
TGCGCCAGCAGCCAAGTTGAGACTAGCGGTTATTACGAGCAGTACTTC
CASSQVETSGYYEQYF
>-|TRBV27|-|TRBJ2-7
TGTGCCAGCAGTTTATCCAGCTTTCAGCCCTACGAGCAGTACTTC
CASSLSSFQPYEQYF
>-|TRBV5-1|-|TRBJ1-1
TGCGCCAGCAGTTCTCCGGTGGGTGAAGCTTTCTTT
CASSSPVGEAFF
>-|TRBV2|-|TRBJ2-5
TGTGCCAACATGCAAACTAGTATGGAGACCCAGTACTTC
CANMQTSMETQYF
>-|TRBV19|-|TRBJ1-5
TGTGCCAGTAGTATAGCGTCCACCGATCAGCCCCAGCATTTT
CASSIASTDQPQHF
>-|TRBV29-1|few|TRBJ1-2
TGCAGCGTTCCCCGTCCGGGGCCAAACTATGGCTACACCTTC
CSVPRPGPNYGYTF
>TRBD1|TRBV29-1|-|TRBJ2-7
TGCAGCGTCCCGGGACAGGGAGGCCGTTACGAGCAGTACTTC
CSVPGQGGRYEQYF
>TRBD2|TRBV27|-|TRBJ2-3
TGTGCCAGCAGTTCGGGCCCTGCTGGACTAGCGGGGGCAGATACGCAGTATTTT
CASSSGPAGLAGADTQYF
>TRBD1|TRBV5-1|-|TRBJ2-7
TGCGCCAGCAGCTACAGGACAGGGGACGAGCAGTACTTC
CASSYRTGDEQYF
>-|TRBV5-1|few|TRBJ1-1
TGCGCCAGCAAGGTACACCTGAACACTGAAGCTTTCTTT
CASKVHLNTEAFF